This TCR beta chain derives from a study of PD-L1 blockade in urothelial cancer. Looking at the study overall: Typically, measured as a median, blood samples had 140,000 or so T cells.

Repertoires were generated with immunoSEQ multiplex PCR, while TCRdb's copy carries only in-frame clones and drops some. The sample records tens of thousands of clones, around 84% being singletons. The CDR3 contains 12 residues. V shed 7 bases and J 8 bases; nucleotides not matched to a gene: 9. Germline CDR1 is SQVTM and CDR2 is ANQGSEA. This TCR came from a man between 65 and 79 years old with urothelial cancer. This sequence joins TRBV29-1 and TRBJ1-2; TRBD1 matches at 8 bases. Sequencing was performed on PBMCs, taken around atezolizumab (anti-PD-L1) treatment. The CDR3 sequence is CSGANRQGGYTF. For the CDR3, the DNA is TGCAGCGGTGCGAACCGACAGGGGGGCTACACCTTC.